These T cell receptor beta chains were read from a single sample in a study of graft-versus-host responses after intestinal transplantation. TCRdb keeps only in-frame clones here, not all; method: immunoSEQ multiplex PCR. The data show about 9,200 clones, around 90% seen once. Sequences were derived from PBMCs, sampled just over 42 days after intestinal transplant. All receptors come from a human patient who received an intestinal transplant, so some T cells may come from the graft donor. Each CDR3 is given with its conserved first and last residue. Fields, in order: V gene, J gene, CDR3 protein.

TRBV19	TRBJ1-6	CASSATGPSPLHF
TRBV4-1	TRBJ1-3	CASSQETDSSGNTIYF
TRBV2	TRBJ2-1	CASKVSVSSYNEQFF
TRBV7-3	TRBJ2-3	CASSATGGDADTQYF
TRBV28	TRBJ1-2	CASSSGFGYTF
TRBV5-1	TRBJ1-6	CASSPGQYYNSPLHF
TRBV7-9	TRBJ1-2	CASSPTSGGGANYGYTF
TRBV5-1	TRBJ2-5	CASSFTSQETQYF
TRBV20-1	TRBJ2-1	CSVGTVDEQFF
TRBV5-1	TRBJ2-1	CASSLARTRENNEQFF
TRBV13	TRBJ1-2	CASSLGTGGVYGYTF
TRBV5-6	TRBJ2-7	CASSQGTGLSSYEQYF
TRBV7-6	TRBJ2-1	CASSLGDYNEQFF
TRBV18	TRBJ2-1	CASSPRASGSNSYNEQFF
TRBV6-5	TRBJ2-2	CASRPRTENTGELFF
TRBV18	TRBJ1-2	CASSPESLYGYTF
TRBV19	TRBJ1-4	CASSIDVNSPLRTNEKLFF
TRBV6-5	TRBJ1-5	CASSYSPGLNQPQHF
TRBV27	TRBJ1-1	CASRLTALNTEAFF
TRBV6-4	TRBJ2-2	CASSDSSGGATGELFF
TRBV7-6	TRBJ2-5	CASSLATLGGQETQYF
TRBV5-1	TRBJ2-3	CASSLFRTGRGDTQYF
TRBV7-9	TRBJ2-4	CASSPRTGDIQYF
TRBV7-9	TRBJ1-1	CASSLLRIVDTEAFF
TRBV6-4	TRBJ2-3	CASSDSGQGAQYF
TRBV2	TRBJ2-1	CASSPGLAGEAEQFF
TRBV21-1	TRBJ1-2	CASRQGAGYTF
TRBV18	TRBJ2-7	CASSRVPTQTSYEQYF
TRBV7-3	TRBJ2-3	CASSLRGLGGTDTQYF
TRBV4-1	TRBJ2-7	CASSPGLAGLEQYF
TRBV7-2	TRBJ2-7	CASSLGTTLSYEQYF
TRBV4-1	TRBJ2-7	CASSPDFYEQYF
TRBV28	TRBJ2-7	CASGHRGVDEQYF